The 27 T cell receptor beta chains below all came from one sample that was sequenced in a study of healthy donors' naive CD4 and CD8 T cells. TCR libraries were built from about 500 ng of total RNA by linear amplification. TCRdb re-called the reads through MiXCR, storing one row per CDR3 protein. This sample carries about 180,000 distinct CDR3 sequences, over 60% of them seen once, and the ten largest clones take roughly 2.4%. Sequenced: naive CD4+ and CD8+ T cells sorted from blood, pooled from several donors. The receptors here all came from a pool of human donors in good health; the sample pools cells from several healthy donors.

The chain links TRBV19 to TRBJ1-5, with D unclear. CDR3 size: 15 residues. Trimming took off 1 base at V and 2 bases at J, with 9 bases between the two ends. In germline, CDR1 is LNHDA, CDR2 SQIVND (reference sequence). CDR3 sequence reads: CASSIVSQGNQPQHF. The DNA of the CDR3 is TGTGCCAGTAGTATAGTTAGCCAGGGCAATCAGCCCCAGCATTTT.

This clonotype was seen more than once but under ten times. The rearrangement links TRBV29-1 to TRBJ2-7; D remains unclear. Germline assignment: CDR1 SQVTM and CDR2 ANQGSEA. The CDR3 is made up of 11 amino acids. The V and J ends lost 3 bases and 3 bases respectively, with 6 bases between them. The CDR3 bases are TGCAGCGTTGAGAGTGGCTACGAGCAGTACTTC. Residues: CSVESGYEQYF.

The rearrangement links TRBV20-1 to TRBJ1-2; no reliable D call. The V gene's germline CDR1 is DFQATT and CDR2 SNEGSKA (reference sequence). The CDR3 spans 11 residues. V lost 1 base and J lost 4, with 4 bases in between. The chain's CDR3 is CSARVGYGYTF. The CDR3 DNA is TGCAGTGCTAGAGTAGGCTATGGCTACACCTTC.

This chain uses TRBV6-5 with TRBJ2-3; 7 bases agree with TRBD2. The trim removed 10 bases at V and 8 bases at J, leaving 12 bases unmatched. Looked up from germline, CDR1 is MNHEY and CDR2 is SVGAGI. This CDR3 comprises 13 residues. The CDR3 spells CATAAGVVGTQYF. The CDR3 DNA reads as TGTGCCACCGCCGCGGGGGTAGTCGGTACGCAGTATTTT.

The V call is TRBV29-1, the J call TRBJ1-4; no clear D. The CDR3 totals 12 residues. Germline CDR1 is SQVTM and CDR2 is ANQGSEA. V was clipped by 4 bases and J by 3 bases, with 6 bases between them. CDR3 region: CSVAQSNEKLFF. CDR3 DNA sequence: TGCAGCGTTGCTCAGTCTAATGAAAAACTGTTTTTT.

Concerning this clonotype: Relative to the germline gene, one junction end is altered; a read error may explain this. The V gene is TRBV6-5, the J gene TRBJ2-3, with TRBD1 matching 7 bases. The CDR3 spans 15 residues. CDR1 is MNHEY and CDR2 is SVGAGI in the germline V gene. CDR3 in DNA: TGTGCCATCAGTGAGAGGACAGGAGAGGCGCGTACGCAGTATTTT. Protein: CAISERTGEARTQYF.

The rearrangement joins TRBV19 to TRBJ2-3; 11 positions agree with TRBD2. CDR1 is LNHDA, CDR2 SQIVND, per germline (reference sequence). The CDR3 runs 18 residues. Trimming at V came to 7 bases and at J to 4 bases, leaving 16 bases not matched to a gene. CDR3 region: CASTPIVAGGPLSDTQYF. The CDR3, as DNA: TGTGCCAGTACTCCCATCGTAGCGGGAGGGCCCCTCTCAGATACGCAGTATTTT.

The V call is TRBV29-1, the J call TRBJ2-2; D uncertain. CDR1 is SQVTM, CDR2 ANQGSEA, per germline. V was clipped by 4 bases and J by 4 bases, with 10 bases between them. This CDR3 comprises 13 residues. CDR3 protein: CSVGVGATGELFF. In DNA form, the CDR3 reads TGCAGCGTTGGTGTCGGCGCCACCGGGGAGCTGTTTTTT.

The chain is built from TRBV19 and TRBJ2-1; 8 nucleotides line up with TRBD1. V lost 7 bases, J lost 6 bases, and 5 bases stayed unmatched. CDR3 length: 13 amino acids. Germline V gene sequence: CDR1 LNHDA, CDR2 SQIVND (reference sequence). CDR3 nucleotides: TGTGCCAGTATGCGGACAGGGCTCAATGAGCAGTTCTTC. This encodes CASMRTGLNEQFF. The full variable domain, with the rest looked up from reference TRBV19 and TRBJ2-1, is DGGITQSPKYLFRKEGQNVTLSCEQNLNHDAMYWYRQDPGQGLRLIYYSQIVNDFQKGDIAEGYSVSREKKESFPLTVTSAQKNPTAFYLCASMRTGLNEQFFGPGTRLTVL.

The rearrangement links TRBV6-5 to TRBJ1-1; 8 bases are shared with TRBD1. The CDR3 runs 14 residues. Germline CDR1 and CDR2: MNHEY and SVGAGI. V was pared by 6 bases and J by 4 bases, with 7 bases of the junction left unmatched. The CDR3 reads CASRMDRDVTEAFF. For the CDR3, the DNA is TGTGCCAGCAGAATGGACAGGGACGTCACTGAAGCTTTCTTT.

The chain uses TRBV4-3 and TRBJ2-7; perhaps TRBD1 as D (6 bases). Germline V CDR1 and CDR2: LGHNA, YSLEER. The CDR3 totals 15 residues. The V end was cut by 1 base, the J end by 2 bases, with 12 bases between. The DNA of the CDR3 is TGCGCCAGCAGCCAAGCGCAGGGGCTGACCTACGAGCAGTACTTC. Translated, it gives CASSQAQGLTYEQYF.

CDR3 sequence reads: CSVAPREVLYNEQFF. DNA of the CDR3: TGCAGCGTTGCCCCGCGAGAAGTACTCTACAATGAGCAGTTCTTC. The genes are TRBV29-1 and TRBJ2-1; no reliable D call. Between the trimmed V and J ends, which lost 4 bases and 3 bases, there was a span of 16 bases. This CDR3 has 15 residues. The germline CDR1 and CDR2 sequences are SQVTM and ANQGSEA.

Concerning this clonotype itself: At one end the junction does not follow the germline gene, possibly because of a read error. V gene TRBV4-3 combines with J gene TRBJ2-7; D may be TRBD2 (5 bases). Germline CDR1 is LGHNA and CDR2 is YSLEER. This CDR3 comprises 14 residues. CDR3 DNA sequence: TGTGCCAGCAGCCAACCCGGGAACCCCTACGAGCAGTACTTC. This gives the protein CASSQPGNPYEQYF.

The V gene is TRBV20-1, the J gene TRBJ1-1; 9 nucleotides match TRBD1. V lost 7 bases and J lost 4; bases outside the gene matches: 7. The germline CDR1 and CDR2 sequences are DFQATT and SNEGSKA (reference sequence). There are 13 residues in the CDR3. The CDR3 region has the DNA TGCAGTGACAAGGGACAGGGTAGCACTGAAGCTTTCTTT. Amino acids: CSDKGQGSTEAFF.

This clonotype was recorded only once. The genes are TRBV20-1 and TRBJ2-1, with TRBD2 matching 14 bases. The junction had 13 bases not matched to a gene; V was cut back by 1 base and J by 5 bases. This CDR3 contains 19 residues. Germline V gene data show CDR1 as DFQATT and CDR2 as SNEGSKA (reference sequence). Here the CDR3 DNA reads TGCAGTGCTAGAGTTCCCCCGGGGACTAGCGGGGGTTATAACAATGAGCAGTTCTTC. Translated, it gives CSARVPPGTSGGYNNEQFF.

This clonotype was counted once. The CDR3 sequence: CSARAWAIRSYEQYF. For the CDR3, the DNA is TGCAGTGCTAGAGCCTGGGCAATACGCTCCTACGAGCAGTACTTC. V is TRBV20-1 and J is TRBJ2-7; D gene unclear. V lost 1 base and J lost 0, with 13 bases in between. The CDR3 is made up of 15 amino acids. Germline V CDR1 and CDR2: DFQATT, SNEGSKA (reference sequence).

This clonotype appeared once. The J gene is TRBJ1-1, the V gene TRBV6-5; 8 nucleotides agree with TRBD1. The V segment lost 5 bases and the J segment 4 bases; nucleotides outside the gene matches: 15. The CDR3 contains 17 residues. Germline V gene sequence: CDR1 MNHEY, CDR2 SVGAGI. The CDR3 region is CASSRPGQGREGTEAFF. For the CDR3, the DNA is TGTGCCAGCAGTAGACCCGGACAGGGCAGGGAGGGCACTGAAGCTTTCTTT.

The chain combines TRBV27 with TRBJ1-6; D is unclear. Trimming pared 1 base from V and 7 bases from J, leaving 8 bases between. This CDR3 contains 14 residues. Germline values: CDR1 MNHEY, CDR2 SMNVEV (reference sequence). The CDR3 region is CASSLFPPNSPLHF. The CDR3, as DNA: TGTGCCAGCAGTTTATTCCCCCCAAATTCACCCCTCCACTTT.

This clonotype was recorded a few times. The chain carries TRBV15 and TRBJ2-5, with unresolved D. V lost 3 bases, J lost 5 bases, and 10 bases lay in between. There are 13 residues in the CDR3. Per the germline V gene, CDR1 is LNHNV and CDR2 is YYDKDF (reference sequence). The CDR3 reads CATSRIAGETQYF. The CDR3 DNA is TGTGCCACCAGCAGGATAGCCGGGGAGACCCAGTACTTC.

The chain links TRBV18 to TRBJ1-1, with TRBD1 as a possible D gene (5 bases). This CDR3 contains 15 residues. Germline V gene lookup returns CDR1 KGHSH and CDR2 LQKENI. The germline V and J ends were trimmed by 0 bases and 1 base, with 9 bases remaining between them. The CDR3 DNA sequence: TGTGCCAGCTCACCACCGGGACGGAAGAACACTGAAGCTTTCTTT. Translation gives CASSPPGRKNTEAFF.

The chain joins TRBV29-1 to TRBJ2-3; 8 nucleotides line up with TRBD1. V was clipped by 7 bases and J by 5 bases; unmatched bases: 14. This CDR3 contains 15 residues. The V gene's germline CDR1 is SQVTM and CDR2 ANQGSEA. CDR3 residues: CSAEDRDRDVDTQYF. The DNA of the CDR3 is TGCAGCGCTGAGGACAGGGACCGGGATGTAGATACGCAGTATTTT.

The gene calls are TRBV29-1 and TRBJ1-1; perhaps TRBD1 as D (5 bases). The CDR3 runs to 16 residues. CDR1 and CDR2 (germline): SQVTM, ANQGSEA. With 6 bases removed from V and 6 bases from J, the gap between germline ends came to 26 bases. For the CDR3, the DNA is TGCAGCGTGCAGGCCAGGGACCAAACCCGGGGAGCTGAAGCTTTCTTT. The encoded protein is CSVQARDQTRGAEAFF.

This clonotype turned up a few times. Here the CDR3 reads CASSSSVNYGYTF. The CDR3 nucleotides are TGTGCCAGCAGTTCCTCAGTAAACTATGGCTACACCTTC. The chain joins TRBV27 to TRBJ1-2; D remains ambiguous. V lost 4 bases and J lost 2, with 8 bases in between. Germline-derived CDR1 and CDR2 are MNHEY and SMNVEV (reference sequence). The CDR3 contains 13 residues.

The J gene is TRBJ1-5, the V gene TRBV19, with 8 bases that match TRBD1. The CDR3 loop spans 17 amino acids. Germline V gives CDR1 LNHDA, CDR2 SQIVND (reference sequence). With 4 bases clipped from V and 4 bases from J, the junction kept 12 bases outside the gene matches. Written as DNA, the CDR3 is TGTGCCAGTAGTACACCATCCGGGGACAGGTCGAATCAGCCCCAGCATTTT. This sequence encodes CASSTPSGDRSNQPQHF.

The V and J genes are TRBV6-5 and TRBJ2-1, with unresolved D. The germline V gene encodes CDR1 MNHEY and CDR2 SVGAGI. The CDR3 is made up of 14 amino acids. The V end was cut by 2 bases, the J end by 2 bases, with 7 bases between. The chain's CDR3 is CASSYRGAYNEQFF. As DNA, the CDR3 is TGTGCCAGCAGTTACCGCGGTGCCTACAATGAGCAGTTCTTC.

The V and J genes are TRBV29-1 and TRBJ2-3; D unclear. CDR1 and CDR2 (germline): SQVTM, ANQGSEA. V lost 6 bases, J lost 6 bases, and 10 bases lay in between. The CDR3 spans 11 residues. This CDR3 reads CSVGMRDTQYF. DNA for the CDR3: TGCAGCGTCGGAATGCGGGATACGCAGTATTTT.

The genes are TRBV6-6 and TRBJ1-5; 8 bases line up with TRBD1. The CDR3 extends over 15 amino acids. V was clipped by 6 bases and J by 1 base; unmatched bases: 5. Germline V gives CDR1 MNHNY, CDR2 SVGAGI (reference sequence). CDR3 DNA sequence: TGTGCCAGCAGCTCTAGGACAGGGAGCAATCAGCCCCAGCATTTT. Protein product: CASSSRTGSNQPQHF.